What follows describes a single TCR beta chain. Relative to the germline gene, one junction end is altered; a read error may explain this. With a J-beta primer mix and a sample-barcoded 5' primer, a second PCR ran about 7 to 11 cycles. TCRdb redid the calling of the 5' RACE reads with MiXCR, one entry per CDR3 protein. The profile covers over 1.5 million distinct CDR3 sequences, with roughly 50% appearing a single time and around 2.1% taken by the ten largest. Germline V CDR1 and CDR2: MDHEN, SYDVKM. The CDR3 runs 12 residues. These data belong to a study of blood T cells in healthy people across ages.

The chain couples TRBV28 to TRBJ2-1; 7 bases line up with TRBD1. The sample taken for sequencing was blood. The sequence came from a woman aged 40 to 50 in good health. CDR3 nucleotide sequence: TGCGCCAGCGATAACAGGGGCAATGAGCAGTTCTTC. It yields the protein CASDNRGNEQFF.